The T cell receptor (beta chain) described here comes from a study of blood T cell repertoires in COVID-19. The protocol was immunoSEQ multiplex PCR, while the TCRdb copy is restricted to in-frame clones and leaves out a portion. The sample includes 70,000 or so clones, 60% to 75% seen only once; the top ten take roughly 35%. The V and J ends lost 4 bases and 5 bases respectively, with 13 bases between them. The CDR3 has 14 amino acids. Germline CDR1 reads SNHLY; CDR2 reads FYNNEI. The chain uses TRBV2 and TRBJ2-3; D gene unclear. The receptor comes from a woman aged 65 to 85 with acute or convalescent COVID-19. The specimen was peripheral blood. The CDR3, as DNA: TGTGCCAGCAGTGGGCTAGAGATGGGAGATACGCAGTATTTT. It specifies CASSGLEMGDTQYF.